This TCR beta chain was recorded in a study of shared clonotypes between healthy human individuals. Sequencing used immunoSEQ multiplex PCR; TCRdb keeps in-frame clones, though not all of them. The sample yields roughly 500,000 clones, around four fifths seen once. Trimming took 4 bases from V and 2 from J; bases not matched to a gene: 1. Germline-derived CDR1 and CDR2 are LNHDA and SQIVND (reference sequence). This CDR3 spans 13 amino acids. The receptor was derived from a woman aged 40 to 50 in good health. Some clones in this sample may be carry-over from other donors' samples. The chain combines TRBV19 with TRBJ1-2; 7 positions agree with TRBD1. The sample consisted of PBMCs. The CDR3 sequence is CASSTTGNYGYTF. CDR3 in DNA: TGTGCCAGTAGTACGACAGGGAACTATGGCTACACCTTC.